Below are 21 T cell receptor beta chains sequenced from a single sample in a study of hypomethylating agent response in myelodysplastic syndrome. Libraries were prepared by immunoSEQ multiplex PCR; TCRdb keeps only in-frame clonotypes and omits some of them. The repertoire holds fewer than 3,500 clones, with approximately 79% as singletons. Specimen: bone marrow, collected before or after starting hypomethylating agent treatment for myelodysplastic syndrome (not recorded which). Receptors were obtained from a human donor with myelodysplastic syndrome.

The rearrangement links TRBV30 to TRBJ1-1; 7 nucleotides line up with TRBD1. Germline V gene lookup returns CDR1 GTSNPN and CDR2 SVGIG (reference sequence). This CDR3 comprises 13 residues. V was pared by 2 bases and J by 4 bases, with 4 bases of the junction left unmatched. This CDR3 reads CAWSLAGGTEAFF. Written as DNA, the CDR3 is TGTGCCTGGAGTCTAGCAGGGGGCACTGAAGCTTTCTTT.

In this sample, this clone turned up once. V gene TRBV7-9 combines with J gene TRBJ2-1; D remains ambiguous. This CDR3 comprises 14 residues. Trimming stripped 1 base from V and 6 bases from J, with 10 bases between. Germline V gene data show CDR1 as SEHNR and CDR2 as FQNEAQ (reference sequence). CDR3 in DNA: TGTGCCAGCAGCTTAGAAGGGCGTCTCAATGAGCAGTTCTTC. This codes for CASSLEGRLNEQFF.

This chain uses TRBV5-1 with TRBJ1-3, with 7 bases identical to TRBD1. V shed 4 bases and J 0 bases; nucleotides not matched to a gene: 4. The CDR3 is 15 residues long. Germline V gene sequence: CDR1 SGHRS, CDR2 YFSETQ. CDR3 in DNA: TGCGCCAGCAGCCCGGGACAGAGCTCTGGAAACACCATATATTTT. The encoded protein is CASSPGQSSGNTIYF.

The chain couples TRBV6-1 to TRBJ1-5; D is ambiguous. From germline, CDR1 is MNHNS and CDR2 SASEGT. With 0 bases removed from V and 1 base from J, the gap between germline ends came to 4 bases. CDR3 length: 14 residues. CDR3 bases: TGTGCCAGCAGTGAAGCTCTGAGCAATCAGCCCCAGCATTTT. Translating gives CASSEALSNQPQHF.

In its sample, this clone was seen once. The chain has TRBV4-3 and TRBJ2-3; 8 nucleotides line up with TRBD2. Germline lookup yields CDR1 LGHNA and CDR2 YSLEER. The CDR3 is 18 residues long. The V gene end was trimmed by 3 bases and the J gene end by 1 base; junction bases not matched to a gene: 12. The CDR3 DNA sequence: TGCGCCAGCAGCCATTCCCTGTCCAGCGGGGGTCGCACAGATACGCAGTATTTT. Residues: CASSHSLSSGGRTDTQYF.

The rearrangement links TRBV7-9 to TRBJ2-3; 10 bases are a match to TRBD1. CDR3 size: 19 residues. Germline CDR1 reads SEHNR; CDR2 reads FQNEAQ (reference sequence). Trimming at V came to 2 bases and at J to 3 bases, leaving 14 bases not matched to a gene. CDR3 nucleotide sequence: TGTGCCAGCAGCTTAAGGGGGGACAGGGGATCGGAGTCTACAGATACGCAGTATTTT. Translating gives CASSLRGDRGSESTDTQYF.

The rearrangement uses TRBV11-3 and TRBJ2-3; a weak D match, TRBD2 (6 bases). The germline V and J ends were trimmed by 4 bases and 1 base, with 15 bases remaining between them. Germline V gene data show CDR1 as SGHNT and CDR2 as YENEEA. This CDR3 is built from 16 residues. Here the CDR3 reads CASSSTREPGTDTQYF. The CDR3 nucleotides read TGTGCCAGCAGCTCGACACGGGAGCCAGGCACAGATACGCAGTATTTT.

The genes are TRBV6-5 and TRBJ2-2, with D hard to call. The germline CDR1 and CDR2 sequences are MNHEY and SVGAGI. This CDR3 spans 13 amino acids. Trimming stripped 2 bases from V and 4 bases from J, with 5 bases between. The CDR3: CASSYGPTGELFF. In nucleotides, the CDR3 is TGTGCCAGCAGTTACGGTCCCACCGGGGAGCTGTTTTTT.

This clone was seen only a few times. The chain recombines TRBV6-1 with TRBJ2-3; 8 bases fit TRBD2. Germline V gives CDR1 MNHNS, CDR2 SASEGT. The CDR3 totals 15 residues. V shed 7 bases and J 1 base; nucleotides not matched to a gene: 7. The CDR3 DNA is TGTGCCAGCACGGCTAGCGGGTTTCGCACAGATACGCAGTATTTT. It yields the protein CASTASGFRTDTQYF.

The chain combines TRBV28 with TRBJ1-2, with a tentative D call TRBD1 (5 bases). The CDR3 loop spans 14 amino acids. V gave up 6 bases and J gave up 6 bases, with 17 bases separating them. Germline CDR1 is MDHEN and CDR2 is SYDVKM. This CDR3 reads CASSFLGGVDGYTF. The CDR3 DNA is TGTGCCAGCAGCTTCTTGGGGGGAGTGGATGGCTACACCTTC.

The J gene is TRBJ1-1, the V gene TRBV6-6; D may be TRBD1 (5 bases). The CDR3 totals 15 residues. The V end was cut by 2 bases, the J end by 1 base, with 11 bases between. Germline CDR1 MNHNY, CDR2 SVGAGI (reference sequence). CDR3 nucleotides: TGTGCCAGCAGTTACCCCGGGACTAAGAACACTGAAGCTTTCTTT. It encodes CASSYPGTKNTEAFF.

V usage is TRBV28 and J usage is TRBJ1-1; D is uncertain. V lost 1 base, J lost 7 bases, and 13 bases lay in between. Per germline, CDR1 MDHEN and CDR2 SYDVKM. The CDR3 totals 14 residues. The CDR3 loop is CASSLLMEFGEAFF. CDR3 DNA sequence: TGTGCCAGCAGTTTATTAATGGAGTTCGGTGAAGCTTTCTTT.

This clone has just a few counts. The rearrangement joins TRBV19 to TRBJ1-6; a weak D match, TRBD1 (5 bases). This CDR3 contains 15 residues. Trimming took 3 bases from V and 10 from J, leaving 16 bases between them. Germline V lookup: CDR1 LNHDA, CDR2 SQIVND (reference sequence). CDR3: CASSIEGSIGSPLHF. The DNA of the CDR3 is TGTGCCAGTAGTATTGAGGGGTCAATCGGCTCACCCCTCCACTTT.

The chain is built from TRBV11-2 and TRBJ2-7; the D gene is possibly TRBD2 (6 bases). V lost 1 base and J lost 5, with 9 bases in between. Germline assignment: CDR1 SGHAT and CDR2 FQNNGV. CDR3 length: 13 residues. DNA of the CDR3: TGTGCCAGCAGCTTAGCCGGGGGAGACGAGCAGTACTTC. As protein: CASSLAGGDEQYF.

This clone has a handful of counts. The V and J genes are TRBV19 and TRBJ2-2; D is unclear. Trimming pared 6 bases from V and 4 bases from J, leaving 9 bases between. Per germline, CDR1 LNHDA and CDR2 SQIVND (reference sequence). This CDR3 region has 13 residues. CDR3 in amino acids: CASRARSTGELFF. DNA of the CDR3: TGTGCCAGTAGAGCCAGAAGCACCGGGGAGCTGTTTTTT.

The chain links TRBV6-1 to TRBJ1-4, with TRBD1 matching 7 bases. Germline V gene sequence: CDR1 MNHNS, CDR2 SASEGT. This CDR3 is 14 amino acids long. Trimming cost V 8 bases and J 5 bases; bases outside gene matches: 8. CDR3 in DNA: TGTGCCAGCTCCTCGGGACAGATAAATGAAAAACTGTTTTTT. As protein: CASSSGQINEKLFF.

The chain couples TRBV10-3 to TRBJ2-5; TRBD1 matches at 7 bases. Germline V gene lookup returns CDR1 ENHRY and CDR2 SYGVKD. The CDR3 is 14 amino acids. With V trimmed by 4 bases and J by 3 bases, 5 bases remained unmatched. The CDR3 loop reads CAISGQGGEETQYF. CDR3 DNA sequence: TGTGCCATCAGTGGACAGGGTGGCGAAGAGACCCAGTACTTC.

This clone appeared once. The CDR3 loop reads CASTQGADTQYF. CDR3 bases: TGTGCCAGCACACAGGGAGCAGATACGCAGTATTTT. The V call is TRBV6-5, the J call TRBJ2-3; maybe TRBD1 (6 bases). This CDR3 spans 12 amino acids. V gave up 7 bases and J gave up 4 bases, with 9 bases separating them. Per the germline V gene, CDR1 is MNHEY and CDR2 is SVGAGI.

This clone was seen only once. This chain uses TRBV2 with TRBJ2-7; unclear D gene. The CDR3 consists of 13 residues. The germline V and J ends were trimmed by 4 bases and 2 bases, with 9 bases remaining between them. Germline CDR1 and CDR2: SNHLY and FYNNEI. The DNA of the CDR3 is TGTGCCAGCAGTGTTTTGCAGACCTACGAGCAGTACTTC. Amino acid sequence: CASSVLQTYEQYF.

This chain connects TRBV27 to TRBJ1-5, with D possibly TRBD1 on 6 matching bases. With 6 bases removed from V and 5 bases from J, the gap between germline ends came to 17 bases. The CDR3 has 15 residues. Germline V gives CDR1 MNHEY, CDR2 SMNVEV (reference sequence). CDR3 DNA: TGTGCCAGCAGCCATACGGACAGTCTGGATCAGCCCCAGCATTTT. This translates into CASSHTDSLDQPQHF.

V usage is TRBV7-9 and J usage is TRBJ2-7; D may be TRBD1 (6 bases). The germline CDR1 and CDR2 sequences are SEHNR and FQNEAQ (reference sequence). There are 12 residues in the CDR3. Trimming took off 8 bases at V and 6 bases at J, with 14 bases between the two ends. The CDR3 DNA reads as TGTGCCAGCGATCGGGACACTTCCGAGCAGTACTTC. Encoded protein: CASDRDTSEQYF. Supplemented by reference TRBV7-9 and TRBJ2-7, the full variable domain reads DTGVSQNPRHKITKRGQNVTFRCDPISEHNRLYWYRQTLGQGPEFLTYFQNEAQLEKSRLLSDRFSAERPKGSFSTLEIQRTEQGDSAMYLCASDRDTSEQYFGPGTRLTVT.